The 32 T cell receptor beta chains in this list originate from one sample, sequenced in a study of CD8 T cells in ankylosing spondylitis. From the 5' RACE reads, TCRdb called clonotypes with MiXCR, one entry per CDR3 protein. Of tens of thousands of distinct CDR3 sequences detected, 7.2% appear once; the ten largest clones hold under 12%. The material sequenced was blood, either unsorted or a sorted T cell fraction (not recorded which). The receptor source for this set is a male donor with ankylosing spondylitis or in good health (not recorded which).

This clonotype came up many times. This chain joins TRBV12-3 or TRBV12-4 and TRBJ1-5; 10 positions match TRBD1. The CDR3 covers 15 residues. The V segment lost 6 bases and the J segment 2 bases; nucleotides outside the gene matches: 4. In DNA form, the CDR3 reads TGTGCCAGCAGGGGACAGGGGTCGGGCAATCAGCCCCAGCATTTT. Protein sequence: CASRGQGSGNQPQHF.

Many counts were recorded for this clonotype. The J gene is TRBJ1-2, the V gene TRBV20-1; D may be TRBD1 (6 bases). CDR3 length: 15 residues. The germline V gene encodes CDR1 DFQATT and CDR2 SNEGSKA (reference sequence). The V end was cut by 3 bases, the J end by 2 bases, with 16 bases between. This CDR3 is CSARGGAWGNYGYTF. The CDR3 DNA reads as TGCAGTGCTAGGGGGGGGGCTTGGGGAAACTATGGCTACACCTTC.

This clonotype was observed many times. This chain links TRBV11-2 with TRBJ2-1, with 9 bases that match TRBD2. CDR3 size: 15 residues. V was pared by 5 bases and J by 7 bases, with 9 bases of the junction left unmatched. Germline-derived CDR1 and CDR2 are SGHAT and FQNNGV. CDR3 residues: CASSLSGGLVNEQFF. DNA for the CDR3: TGTGCCAGCAGCCTAAGCGGGGGGCTGGTAAATGAGCAGTTCTTC.

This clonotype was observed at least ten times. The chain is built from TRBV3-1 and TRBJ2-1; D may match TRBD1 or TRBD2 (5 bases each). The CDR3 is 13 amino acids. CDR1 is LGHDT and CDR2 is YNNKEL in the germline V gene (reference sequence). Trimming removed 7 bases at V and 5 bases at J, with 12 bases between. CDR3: CASKWDANNEQFF. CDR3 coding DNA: TGTGCCAGCAAATGGGACGCCAACAATGAGCAGTTCTTC.

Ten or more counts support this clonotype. CDR3: CSKSGRPEQGACVGAKNIQYF. As DNA, the CDR3 is TGCAGTAAAAGTGGTAGACCTGAGCAGGGGGCATGTGTTGGAGCCAAAAACATTCAGTACTTC. This chain joins TRBV29-1 and TRBJ2-4, with TRBD1 identical over 8 bases. CDR1 is SQVTM, CDR2 ANQGSEA, per germline. The CDR3 runs 21 residues.

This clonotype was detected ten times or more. This CDR3 reads CASSLVGSPYEQYF. CDR3 bases: TGTGCCAGCAGTTTAGTGGGTAGCCCCTACGAGCAGTACTTC. The chain recombines TRBV12-3 or TRBV12-4 with TRBJ2-7; D uncertain. Trimming took 1 base from V and 2 from J, leaving 9 bases between them. The CDR3 runs 14 residues.

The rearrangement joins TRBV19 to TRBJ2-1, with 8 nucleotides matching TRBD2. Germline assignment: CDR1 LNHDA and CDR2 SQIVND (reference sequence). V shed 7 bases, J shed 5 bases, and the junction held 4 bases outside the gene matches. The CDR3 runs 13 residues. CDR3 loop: CASKAGGHNEQFF. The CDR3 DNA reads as TGTGCCAGTAAGGCGGGAGGCCACAATGAGCAGTTCTTC.

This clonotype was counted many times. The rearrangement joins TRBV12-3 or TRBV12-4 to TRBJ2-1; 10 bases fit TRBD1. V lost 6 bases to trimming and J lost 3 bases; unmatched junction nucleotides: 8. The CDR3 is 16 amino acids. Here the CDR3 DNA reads TGTGCCAGCAGGAACCGGGACAGGGGAAACTACAATGAGCAGTTCTTC. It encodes CASRNRDRGNYNEQFF.

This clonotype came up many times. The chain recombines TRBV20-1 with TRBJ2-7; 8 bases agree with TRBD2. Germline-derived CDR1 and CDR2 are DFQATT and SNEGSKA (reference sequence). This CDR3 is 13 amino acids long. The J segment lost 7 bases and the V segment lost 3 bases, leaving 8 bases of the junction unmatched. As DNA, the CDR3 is TGCAGTGCTAGGACTAGCGATCTTGAGGAGCAGTACTTC. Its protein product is CSARTSDLEEQYF.

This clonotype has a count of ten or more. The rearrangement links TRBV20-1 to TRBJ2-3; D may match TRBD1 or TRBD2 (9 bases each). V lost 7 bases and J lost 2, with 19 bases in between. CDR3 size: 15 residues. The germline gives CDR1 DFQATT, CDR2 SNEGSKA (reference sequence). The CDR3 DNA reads TGCAGTGGAAGCGGGGGGACAGGGCACACAGATACGCAGTATTTT. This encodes CSGSGGTGHTDTQYF.

The CDR3 loop reads CASNPTSGLGRNEQFF. The CDR3, as DNA: TGTGCCAGCAACCCGACTAGCGGGTTAGGAAGGAATGAGCAGTTCTTC. The chain links TRBV6-6 to TRBJ2-1; 10 positions agree with TRBD2. Germline V gene data show CDR1 as MNHNY and CDR2 as SVGAGI (reference sequence). The V segment lost 7 bases and the J segment 7 bases; nucleotides outside the gene matches: 13. The CDR3 runs 16 residues.

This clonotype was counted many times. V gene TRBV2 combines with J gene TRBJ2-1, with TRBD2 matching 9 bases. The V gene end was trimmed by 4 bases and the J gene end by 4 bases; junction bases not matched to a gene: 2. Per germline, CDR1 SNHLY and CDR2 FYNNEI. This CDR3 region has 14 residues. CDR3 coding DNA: TGTGCCAGCAGTGTTAGCGGGAGTTACAATGAGCAGTTCTTC. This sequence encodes CASSVSGSYNEQFF. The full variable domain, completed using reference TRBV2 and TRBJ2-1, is EPEVTQTPSHQVTQMGQEVILRCVPISNHLYFYWYRQILGQKVEFLVSFYNNEISEKSEIFDDQFSVERPDGSNFTLKIRSTKLEDSAMYFCASSVSGSYNEQFFGPGTRLTVL.

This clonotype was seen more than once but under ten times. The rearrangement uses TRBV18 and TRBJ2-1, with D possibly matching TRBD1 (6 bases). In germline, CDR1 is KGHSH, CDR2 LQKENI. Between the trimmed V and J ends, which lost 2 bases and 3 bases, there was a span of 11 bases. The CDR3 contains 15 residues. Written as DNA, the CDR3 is TGTGCCAGCTCACCATCGGCAGGGGACTACAATGAGCAGTTCTTC. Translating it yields CASSPSAGDYNEQFF.

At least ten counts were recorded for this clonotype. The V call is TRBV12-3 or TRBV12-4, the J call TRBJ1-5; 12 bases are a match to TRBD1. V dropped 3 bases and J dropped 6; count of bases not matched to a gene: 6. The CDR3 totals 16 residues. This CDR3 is CASSLGQGAGGQPQHF. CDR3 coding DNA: TGTGCCAGCAGTTTGGGACAGGGGGCTGGCGGTCAGCCCCAGCATTTT.

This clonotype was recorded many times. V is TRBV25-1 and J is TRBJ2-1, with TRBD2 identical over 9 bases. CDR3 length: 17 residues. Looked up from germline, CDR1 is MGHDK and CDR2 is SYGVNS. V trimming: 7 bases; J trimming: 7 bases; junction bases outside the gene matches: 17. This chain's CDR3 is CASTSVAGAGGFNEQFF. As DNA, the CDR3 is TGTGCCAGCACGTCCGTAGCGGGAGCGGGGGGATTTAATGAGCAGTTCTTC.

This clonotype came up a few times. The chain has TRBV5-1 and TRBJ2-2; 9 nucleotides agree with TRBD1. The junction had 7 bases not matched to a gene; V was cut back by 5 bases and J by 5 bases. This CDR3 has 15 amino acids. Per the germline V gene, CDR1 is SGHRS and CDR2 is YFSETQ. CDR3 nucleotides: TGCGCCAGCAGACCTGGGACAGGGATGACCGGGGAGCTGTTTTTT. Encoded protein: CASRPGTGMTGELFF.

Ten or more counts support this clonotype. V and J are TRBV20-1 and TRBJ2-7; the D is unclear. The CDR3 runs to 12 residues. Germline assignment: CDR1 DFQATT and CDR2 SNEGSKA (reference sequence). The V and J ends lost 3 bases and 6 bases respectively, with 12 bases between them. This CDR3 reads CSARKVSGEQYF. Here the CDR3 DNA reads TGCAGTGCTAGGAAGGTATCGGGCGAGCAGTACTTC.

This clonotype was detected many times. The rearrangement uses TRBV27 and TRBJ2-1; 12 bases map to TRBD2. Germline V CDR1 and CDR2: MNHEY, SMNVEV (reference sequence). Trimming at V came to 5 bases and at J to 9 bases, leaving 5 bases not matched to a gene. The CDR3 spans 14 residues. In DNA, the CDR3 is TGTGCCAGCAGTCCCCGGACTAGCGGGATTGAGCAGTTCTTC. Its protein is CASSPRTSGIEQFF.

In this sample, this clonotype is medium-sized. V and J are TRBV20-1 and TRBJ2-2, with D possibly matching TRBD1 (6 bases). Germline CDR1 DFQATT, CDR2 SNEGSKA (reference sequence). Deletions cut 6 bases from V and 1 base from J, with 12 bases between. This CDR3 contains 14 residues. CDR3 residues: CSAKDRKNTGELFF. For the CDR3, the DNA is TGCAGTGCCAAGGACAGAAAGAACACCGGGGAGCTGTTTTTT.

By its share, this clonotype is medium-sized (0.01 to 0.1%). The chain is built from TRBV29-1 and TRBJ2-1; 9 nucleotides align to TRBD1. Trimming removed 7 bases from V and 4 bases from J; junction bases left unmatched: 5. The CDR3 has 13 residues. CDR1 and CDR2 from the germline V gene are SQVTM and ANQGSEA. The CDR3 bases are TGCAGCGCCTCCGGACAGGGGTACAATGAGCAGTTCTTC. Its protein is CSASGQGYNEQFF.

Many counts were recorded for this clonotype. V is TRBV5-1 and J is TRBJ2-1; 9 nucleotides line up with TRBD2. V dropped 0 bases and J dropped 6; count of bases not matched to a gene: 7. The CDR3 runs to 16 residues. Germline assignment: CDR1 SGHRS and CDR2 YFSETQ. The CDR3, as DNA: TGCGCCAGCAGCTTGGAGGGGACTAGCAGTTTCAATGAGCAGTTCTTC. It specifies CASSLEGTSSFNEQFF.

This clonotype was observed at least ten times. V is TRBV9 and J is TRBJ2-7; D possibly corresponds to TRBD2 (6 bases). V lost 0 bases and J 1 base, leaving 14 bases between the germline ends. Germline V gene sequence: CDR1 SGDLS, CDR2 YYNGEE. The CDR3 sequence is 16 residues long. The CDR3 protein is CASSVAASAQSYEQYF. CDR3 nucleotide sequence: TGTGCCAGCAGCGTAGCCGCTAGCGCCCAGTCCTACGAGCAGTACTTC.

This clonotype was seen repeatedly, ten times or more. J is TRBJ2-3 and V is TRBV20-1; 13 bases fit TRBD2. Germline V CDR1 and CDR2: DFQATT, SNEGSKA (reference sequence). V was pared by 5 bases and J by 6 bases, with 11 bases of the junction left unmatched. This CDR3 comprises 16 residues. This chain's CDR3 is CSALILAGGPLDTQYF. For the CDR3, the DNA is TGCAGTGCTCTTATACTAGCGGGAGGGCCGTTGGATACGCAGTATTTT.

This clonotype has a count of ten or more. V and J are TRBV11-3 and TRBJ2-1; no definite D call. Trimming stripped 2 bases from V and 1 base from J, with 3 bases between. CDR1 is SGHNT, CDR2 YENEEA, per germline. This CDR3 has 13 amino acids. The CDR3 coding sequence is TGTGCCAGCAGCTTAAATTCCTACAATGAGCAGTTCTTC. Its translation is CASSLNSYNEQFF.

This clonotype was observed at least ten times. CDR3 DNA: TGTGCCGGGAAGGCAGCTTCAGATACGCAGTATTTT. Protein sequence: CAGKAASDTQYF. V usage is TRBV12-3 or TRBV12-4 and J usage is TRBJ2-3, with D uncertain. CDR3 length: 12 residues. Trimming took 11 bases from V and 4 from J, leaving 13 bases between them.

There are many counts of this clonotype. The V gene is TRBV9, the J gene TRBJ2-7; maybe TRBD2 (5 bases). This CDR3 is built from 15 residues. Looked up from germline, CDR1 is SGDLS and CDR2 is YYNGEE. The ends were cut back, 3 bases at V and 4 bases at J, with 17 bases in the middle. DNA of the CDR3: TGTGCCAGCAGCGCCGGGGATCCCCGCCTTTACGAGCAGTACTTC. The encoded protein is CASSAGDPRLYEQYF.

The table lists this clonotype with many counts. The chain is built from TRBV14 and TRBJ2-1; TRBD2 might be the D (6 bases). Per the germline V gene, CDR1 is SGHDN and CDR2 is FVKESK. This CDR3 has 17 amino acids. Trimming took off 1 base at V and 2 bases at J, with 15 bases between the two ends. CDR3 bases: TGTGCCAGCAGCCAAGGCTACCTCGGGGGTGCCTACAATGAGCAGTTCTTC. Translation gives CASSQGYLGGAYNEQFF.

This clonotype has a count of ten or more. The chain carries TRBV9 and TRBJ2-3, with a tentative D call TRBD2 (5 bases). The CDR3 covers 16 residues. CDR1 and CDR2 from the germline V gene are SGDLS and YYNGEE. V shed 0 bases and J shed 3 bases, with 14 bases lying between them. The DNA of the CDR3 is TGTGCCAGCAGCGTAGGTATTAGCGAGGGTACAGATACGCAGTATTTT. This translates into CASSVGISEGTDTQYF.

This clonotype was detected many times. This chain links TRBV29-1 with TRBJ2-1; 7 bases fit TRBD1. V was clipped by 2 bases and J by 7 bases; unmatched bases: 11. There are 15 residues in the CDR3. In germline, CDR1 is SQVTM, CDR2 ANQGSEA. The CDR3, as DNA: TGCAGCGTTGAACCAGGGGACAGACAGTGGAATGAGCAGTTCTTC. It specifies CSVEPGDRQWNEQFF.

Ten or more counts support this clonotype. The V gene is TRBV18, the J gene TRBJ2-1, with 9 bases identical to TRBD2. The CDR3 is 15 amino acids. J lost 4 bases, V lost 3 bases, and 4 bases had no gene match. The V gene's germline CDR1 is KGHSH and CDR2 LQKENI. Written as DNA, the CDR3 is TGTGCCAGCTCACCGAGGCTAGCGGGGTACAATGAGCAGTTCTTC. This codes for CASSPRLAGYNEQFF.

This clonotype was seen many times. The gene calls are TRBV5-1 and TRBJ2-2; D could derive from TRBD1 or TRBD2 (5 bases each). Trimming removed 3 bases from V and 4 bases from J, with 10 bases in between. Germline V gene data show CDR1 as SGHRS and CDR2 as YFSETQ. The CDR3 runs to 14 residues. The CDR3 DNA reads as TGCGCCAGCAGCTCGGGACCCACCACCGGGGAGCTGTTTTTT. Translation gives CASSSGPTTGELFF.

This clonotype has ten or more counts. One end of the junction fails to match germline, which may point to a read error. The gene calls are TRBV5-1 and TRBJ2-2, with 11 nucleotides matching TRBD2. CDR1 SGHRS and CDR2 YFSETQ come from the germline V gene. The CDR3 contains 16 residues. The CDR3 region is CASSLRLAGGTGELFF. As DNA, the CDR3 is TGCGCCAGCAGCTTGCGGCTAGCGGGAGGAACCGGGGAGCTGTTCTTT.